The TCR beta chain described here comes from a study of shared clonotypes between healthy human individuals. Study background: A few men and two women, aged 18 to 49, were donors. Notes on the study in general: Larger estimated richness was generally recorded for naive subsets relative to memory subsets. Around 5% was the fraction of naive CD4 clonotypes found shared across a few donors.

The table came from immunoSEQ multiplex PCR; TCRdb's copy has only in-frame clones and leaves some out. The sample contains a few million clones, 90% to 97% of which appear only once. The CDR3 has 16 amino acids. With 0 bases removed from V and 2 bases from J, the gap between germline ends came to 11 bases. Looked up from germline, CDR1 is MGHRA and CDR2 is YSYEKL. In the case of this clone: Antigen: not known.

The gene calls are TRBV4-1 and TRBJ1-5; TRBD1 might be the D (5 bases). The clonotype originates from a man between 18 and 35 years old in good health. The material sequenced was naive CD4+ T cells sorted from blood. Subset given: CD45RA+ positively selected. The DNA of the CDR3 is TGCGCCAGCAGCCAAGAGCAGGGCCTAGGCAATCAGCCCCAGCATTTT. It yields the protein CASSQEQGLGNQPQHF.